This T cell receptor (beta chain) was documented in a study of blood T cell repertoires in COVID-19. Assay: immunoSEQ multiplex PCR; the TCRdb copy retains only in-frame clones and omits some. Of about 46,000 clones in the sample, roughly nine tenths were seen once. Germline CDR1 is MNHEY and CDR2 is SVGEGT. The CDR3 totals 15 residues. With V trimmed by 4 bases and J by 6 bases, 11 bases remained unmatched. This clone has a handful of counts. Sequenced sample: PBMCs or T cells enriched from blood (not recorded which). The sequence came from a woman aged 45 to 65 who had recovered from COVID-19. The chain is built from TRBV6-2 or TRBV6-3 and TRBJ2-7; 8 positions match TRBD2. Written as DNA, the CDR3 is TGTGCCAGCAGTTTCCGAGCGGGAGCGGGACTCGAGCAGTACTTC. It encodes CASSFRAGAGLEQYF.